This TCR beta chain was recorded in a study of T-cell reconstitution after alpha-beta-depleted transplantation in children (dated by TCRdb to about 2016). For the wider study: The study quantitatively tracked T-cell immune reconstitution after TCRalphabeta/CD19-depleted allogeneic hematopoietic cell transplantation in children using TCR repertoire profiling.

In the paper's terms, the treatment or condition label means: allogeneic hematopoietic cell transplantation with graft depleted of TCRalphabeta T cells and CD19 B cells. The transplant recipients were children given TCRalphabeta/CD19-depleted allogeneic hematopoietic cell grafts. The library was obtained by PCR. For sequencing, an Illumina HiSeq 2500 was employed. TCR libraries were prepared with molecular barcoding, using unique molecular identifiers to normalize TCRbeta repertoire quantification. TCRdb ran its own pipeline on the public reads, namely fastp trimming at Q25 and MiXCR clone calling, and kept in-frame beta chains. CDR3 protein sequences are deduplicated, and each keeps its most common genes and DNA. This sample is represented by some 100,000 distinct CDR3 sequences; around 15% of them were singletons. Of the sample, 15% to 20% is held by the ten largest clones. Results and caveats for the whole study, not just this receptor: In some patients, the high TCRbeta diversity seen at day 60 was put down to recipient T cells and intrathymic progenitors that had survived conditioning. The apparently early alphabetaT-cell count recovery about two months after transplant was reportedly dependent on only several hundred rapidly expanded clones derived from non-depleted graft cells. Hyperexpanded clone frequencies declined over subsequent months; after one year, T-cell counts and TCRbeta diversity were mostly attributed to newly produced T cells.

This clonotype was recorded many times. What antigen it recognizes has not been identified. No base qualities exist here, and no much larger clone lies one base off it. The CDR3 numbers 16 residues from cysteine through phenylalanine. Only the CDR3 portion is preserved as DNA: 48 bases, with reading frame beginning at the first base. CDR1 SGHRS and CDR2 YFSETQ are derived from the germline V gene. Relative to germline, V is 2 bases shorter and J is 2 bases shorter, with 11 bases between their ends. The receptor comes from a male patient aged 2 to 10 who had a stem cell transplant for acute lymphoblastic leukemia, so the T cells may come from the graft donor. This chain is built from TRBV5-1 and TRBJ1-6; TRBD1 is a possible D gene, resting on 5 matching bases. The sample in question was PBMCs, mostly from graft donor cells, obtained 180 days after TCRalphabeta/CD19-depleted stem cell transplant. At the DNA level, the sequence is TGCGCCAGCAGCTTAATTCCGGGGGCCTATAATTCACCCCTCCACTTT. This sequence encodes CASSLIPGAYNSPLHF. Reference TRBV5-1 and TRBJ1-6 proteins supply the regions before and after the CDR3; the full variable domain is: KAGVTQTPRYLIKTRGQQVTLSCSPISGHRSVSWYQQTPGQGLQFLFEYFSETQRNKGNFPGRFSGRQFSNSRSEMNVSTLELGDSALYLCASSLIPGAYNSPLHFGNGTRLTVT.